This passage covers 3 T cell receptor beta chains from one sample sequenced in a study of radiation and T cells in renal cell carcinoma. Sample time point: blood 4 weeks post-SBRT, at nephrectomy. Treatment reported: 15 Gy SBRT to primary tumor, nephrectomy 4 weeks later. The table came from immunoSEQ multiplex PCR; TCRdb's copy has only in-frame clones and leaves some out. The profile shows roughly 58,000 clones, 70% to 80% of them singletons. Sequences were derived from blood, sampled from a patient whose treatment included radiotherapy and nephrectomy. The receptors stem from a man in his 60s with renal cell carcinoma.

The CDR3 region has the DNA TGTGCCAGCAGTATAGGGGTTCAGCCCCAGCATTTT. Its protein product is CASSIGVQPQHF. The chain has TRBV2 and TRBJ1-5, with a tentative D call TRBD1 (5 bases). The CDR3 totals 12 residues. V was cut by 5 bases and J by 6 bases, with 8 bases left in between. CDR1 and CDR2 (germline): SNHLY, FYNNEI.

V is TRBV12-5 and J is TRBJ2-7; 9 positions match TRBD2. Germline V gene data show CDR1 as LGHNT and CDR2 as FRNRAP. Losses at the gene ends were 1 base for V and 6 bases for J; bases not matched to a gene: 4. This CDR3 is 14 amino acids long. This chain's CDR3 is CASGLGLAVSEQYF. The CDR3 DNA follows: TGTGCTAGTGGTTTGGGACTAGCGGTTTCCGAGCAGTACTTC.

This clone was observed a single time. This rearrangement joins TRBV7-9 to TRBJ1-1; D gene unclear. This CDR3 comprises 13 residues. The V gene lost 2 bases and the J gene lost 3 bases, with 7 bases spanning the gap. Germline CDR1 reads SEHNR; CDR2 reads FQNEAQ (reference sequence). The CDR3 is CASSLNRDTEAFF. The CDR3 region has the DNA TGTGCCAGCAGCTTAAATAGGGACACTGAAGCTTTCTTT.